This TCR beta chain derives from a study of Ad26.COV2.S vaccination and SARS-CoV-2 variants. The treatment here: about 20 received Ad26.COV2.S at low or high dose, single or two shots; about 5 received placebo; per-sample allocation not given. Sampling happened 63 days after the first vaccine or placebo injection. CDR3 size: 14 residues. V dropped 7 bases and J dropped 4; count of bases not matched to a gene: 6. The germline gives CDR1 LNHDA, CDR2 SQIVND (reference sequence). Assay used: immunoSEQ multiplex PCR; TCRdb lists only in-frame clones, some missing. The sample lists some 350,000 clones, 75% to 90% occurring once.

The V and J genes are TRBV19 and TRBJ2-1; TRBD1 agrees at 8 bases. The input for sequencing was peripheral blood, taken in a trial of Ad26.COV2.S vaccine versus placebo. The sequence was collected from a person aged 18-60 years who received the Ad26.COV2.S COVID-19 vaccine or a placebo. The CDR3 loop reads CASIATGEYNEQFF. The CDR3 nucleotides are TGTGCCAGTATAGCGACAGGGGAGTACAATGAGCAGTTCTTC.